The next 8 T cell receptor beta chains were all read from a single sample in a study of tumor and adjacent non-tumor tissue in lung cancer. RNA was extracted from bulk tissue without any cell sorting. Three rounds of nested PCR, following a modified ARM-PCR protocol, produced the TCRbeta library. One entry per CDR3 protein, called by TCRdb with MiXCR from the multiplex PCR reads. The sample yields more than 70,000 distinct CDR3 sequences, around three fifths seen once. The sequenced sample consisted of lung tumor tissue. Source of these receptors: a man between 65 and 85 years old with non-small cell lung cancer.

A remark on this clonotype: This likely comes from a read error, as the CDR3 has no conserved phenylalanine or tryptophan at its end. V and J are TRBV29-1 and TRBJ1-1; D is unclear. The V end was cut by 5 bases, the J end by 3 bases, with 13 bases between. There are 13 residues in the CDR3. Germline V lookup: CDR1 SQVTM, CDR2 ANQGSEA. The chain's CDR3 is CSVSLVGYTEAFS. The DNA for the CDR3 is TGCAGCGTTTCGTTAGTGGGATACACTGAAGCTTTCTCT.

This clonotype was detected ten times or more. The chain is built from TRBV12-3 or TRBV12-4 and TRBJ1-3; D ambiguous. Trimming stripped 6 bases from V and 0 bases from J, with 9 bases between. The CDR3 is 14 residues long. CDR3 bases: TGTGCCAGCAGACCTAGGAACTCTGGAAACACCATATATTTT. Its translation is CASRPRNSGNTIYF.

Comments on this clonotype: A read error may account for a junction end that differs from germline. This chain uses TRBV6-1 with TRBJ2-1; D might be TRBD2 (6 bases). Germline assignment: CDR1 MNHNS and CDR2 SASEGT. The CDR3 has 16 residues. The CDR3 coding sequence is TGTGCCAGCAGTGAACTACTAGCCGCACCCTACAATGAGCAGTTATTC. Translated, it gives CASSELLAAPYNEQLF.

This clonotype is medium-sized within its sample. The J gene is TRBJ2-7, the V gene TRBV11-1; D not certain. The length of the CDR3 is 14 residues. Trimming cost V 3 bases and J 0 bases, with 9 bases left between them. Germline lookup yields CDR1 SGHAT and CDR2 FQDESV (reference sequence). CDR3 sequence: CASSFARSSYEQYF. CDR3 coding DNA: TGTGCCAGCAGCTTCGCCAGGAGCTCCTACGAGCAGTACTTC.

The chain is built from TRBV2 and TRBJ2-7, with unresolved D. Deletions cut 10 bases from V and 3 bases from J, with 10 bases between. Germline CDR1 SNHLY, CDR2 FYNNEI. This CDR3 comprises 11 residues. The CDR3 DNA reads as TGTGCCATTACGCTCCTCTACGAGCAGTACTTC. Translated: CAITLLYEQYF.

The chain uses TRBV12-3 or TRBV12-4 and TRBJ1-5; no definite D call. This CDR3 has 12 residues. CDR3 region: CAVGKGNQPQHF. DNA of the CDR3: TGTGCGGTCGGGAAGGGAAATCAGCCCCAGCATTTT.

In regard to this clonotype: A much larger clone differs from this one at a single base, so this may be a read error. The chain links TRBV5-4 to TRBJ1-2; 7 nucleotides line up with TRBD1. CDR3 length equals 15 residues. The V gene's germline CDR1 is SGHNT and CDR2 YYREEE (reference sequence). Here the CDR3 reads CTSRPGTETNYGYTF. The CDR3, as DNA: TGTACCAGCAGACCCGGGACAGAGACTAACTATGGCTACACCTTC.

Worth noting for this clonotype: One end of the junction fails to match germline, which may point to a read error. The CDR3 sequence: CASSQGLGENTGEMFF. CDR3 sequence (DNA): TGTGCCAGCAGCCAAGGGCTGGGAGAGAACACCGGGGAGATGTTTTTT. J is TRBJ2-2 and V is TRBV4-2, with D perhaps TRBD2 (5 bases). The CDR3 contains 16 residues. Germline CDR1 is LGHNA and CDR2 is YNFKEQ.